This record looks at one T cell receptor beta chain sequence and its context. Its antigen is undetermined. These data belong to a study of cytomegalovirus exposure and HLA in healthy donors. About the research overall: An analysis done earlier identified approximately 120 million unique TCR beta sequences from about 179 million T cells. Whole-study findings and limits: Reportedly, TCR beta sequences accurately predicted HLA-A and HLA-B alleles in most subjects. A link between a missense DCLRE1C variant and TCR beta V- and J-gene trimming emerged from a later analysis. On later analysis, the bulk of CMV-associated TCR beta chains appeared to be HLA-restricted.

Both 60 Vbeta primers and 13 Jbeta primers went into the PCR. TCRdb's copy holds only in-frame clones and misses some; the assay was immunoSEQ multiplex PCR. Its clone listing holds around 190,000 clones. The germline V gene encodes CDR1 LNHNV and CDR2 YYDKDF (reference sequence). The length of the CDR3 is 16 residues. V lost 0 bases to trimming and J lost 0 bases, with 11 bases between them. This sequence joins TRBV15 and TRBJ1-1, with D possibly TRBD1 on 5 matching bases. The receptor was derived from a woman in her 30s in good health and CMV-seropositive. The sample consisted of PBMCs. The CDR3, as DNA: TGTGCCACCAGCAGAGACGACAGACCCATGAACACTGAAGCTTTCTTT. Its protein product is CATSRDDRPMNTEAFF.